A selection of T cell receptor beta chains follows, all from one sample in a study of blood T cell repertoires in COVID-19. The repertoire was sequenced with immunoSEQ multiplex PCR; TCRdb's copy has only in-frame clones and lacks some. The sample lists more than 65,000 clones, around 80% occurring once. Sequenced sample: peripheral blood. All receptors derive from a woman older than 75 with acute or convalescent COVID-19. CDR3s include the opening cysteine and the closing phenylalanine or tryptophan. A D gene is named only where the DNA matches it firmly. Expanded clones get a size class; other rows say once, few or many, or leave the size out.

v_call,d_call,clone_size,j_call,cdr3_nt,cdr3_aa
TRBV2,-,-,TRBJ2-3,TGTGCCAGCAGTGCGTCGGGGACGCAGTATTTT,CASSASGTQYF
TRBV7-9,-,medium-sized,TRBJ2-5,TGTGCCAGCAGCTCTCTTGAGACCCAGTACTTC,CASSSLETQYF
TRBV7-9,-,once,TRBJ2-1,TGTGCCAGCAGCTACACCGATGAGCAGTTCTTC,CASSYTDEQFF
TRBV6-4,TRBD1,-,TRBJ2-1,TGTGCCAGCAGTCCCGAAGGGGGCCATTTTGAGCAGTTCTTC,CASSPEGGHFEQFF
TRBV2,TRBD2,few,TRBJ2-5,TGTGCCAGCAGTGAAGAAGGCGGGGGGAACCAAGAGACCCAGTACTTC,CASSEEGGGNQETQYF
TRBV7-6,TRBD2,-,TRBJ2-7,TGTGCCAGCAGCGAGTGGGGACTAGCGTCCTACGAGCAGTACTTC,CASSEWGLASYEQYF
TRBV5-6,TRBD1,-,TRBJ1-1,TGTGCCAGCAGTCAGACAGGGGGCACTGAAGCTTTCTTT,CASSQTGGTEAFF
TRBV5-1,-,-,TRBJ2-7,TGCGCCAGCAGCTTGGAGGCGACGACTCTTGGGCAGTACTTC,CASSLEATTLGQYF
TRBV5-5,-,-,TRBJ1-5,TGTGCCAGCAGCTTGGCCACGGCAGGTAGCAATCAGCCCCAGCATTTT,CASSLATAGSNQPQHF
TRBV5-1,TRBD1,-,TRBJ2-7,TGCGCCAGCAGCCCAGGAGGGGGGACAGGGATTACCTACGAGCAGTACTTC,CASSPGGGTGITYEQYF
TRBV5-6,TRBD1,-,TRBJ2-7,TGTGCCAGCAGCTTCCCCCGACAGGGCTTTCGGGAGCAGTACTTC,CASSFPRQGFREQYF
TRBV7-9,-,-,TRBJ1-5,TGTGCCACTACCGCCGGGAACGGCAATCAGCCCCAGCATTTT,CATTAGNGNQPQHF
TRBV4-1,-,-,TRBJ2-7,TGCGCCAGCAGCCAAGATAGGGGGGGGGCGTACGAGCAGTACTTC,CASSQDRGGAYEQYF
TRBV6-5,-,few,TRBJ1-1,TGTGCCAGCAGCCGAAGGACAGTGGGGACTGAAGCTTTCTTT,CASSRRTVGTEAFF
TRBV4-1,TRBD1,-,TRBJ2-7,TGCGCCAGCAGCCAATCGGACAGGAACTACGAGCAGTACTTC,CASSQSDRNYEQYF
TRBV25-1,TRBD2,few,TRBJ2-3,TGTGCCAGCAGCGAGGGACTAGCGCTAAGCACAGATACGCAGTATTTT,CASSEGLALSTDTQYF
TRBV3-1/TRBV3-2,-,once,TRBJ1-4,TGTGCCAGCAGCCAAGTGGCCAGGGTCGAAGAAAAACTGTTTTTT,CASSQVARVEEKLFF
TRBV2,TRBD1,-,TRBJ2-2,TGTGCCAGCACTTTCACAGGGGGCGCCGGCACCGGGGAGCTGTTTTTT,CASTFTGGAGTGELFF
TRBV10-3,TRBD2,-,TRBJ2-1,TGTGCCATCAGTGAGACGGCTAGCGGGACGTACAATGAGCAGTTCTTC,CAISETASGTYNEQFF
TRBV5-1,-,-,TRBJ2-5,TGCGCCAGCAGCTTGGTCCCTCAAGAGACCCAGTACTTC,CASSLVPQETQYF
TRBV5-1,-,-,TRBJ1-1,TGCGCCAGCAGCCGAGGGTCTCAGGGGTCGACTGAAGCTTTCTTT,CASSRGSQGSTEAFF
TRBV6-5,TRBD1,-,TRBJ2-1,TGTGCCAGCAGGACAGGGAACATCGTTAATGAGCAGTTCTTC,CASRTGNIVNEQFF
TRBV18,-,-,TRBJ1-2,TGTGCCAGCTCACCCATTCCTACAGGGTACGACTATGGCTACACCTTC,CASSPIPTGYDYGYTF
TRBV19,TRBD1,-,TRBJ2-1,TGTGCCAGTAGTATACGACAGGGGTCCTACAATGAGCAGTTCTTC,CASSIRQGSYNEQFF
TRBV29-1,-,-,TRBJ2-1,TGCAGCGTTACGGCAGGGAAATCCTACAATGAGCAGTTCTTC,CSVTAGKSYNEQFF
TRBV2,-,-,TRBJ2-3,TGTGCCAGCAGTGAAGCTAGATTAGATACGCAGTATTTT,CASSEARLDTQYF
TRBV7-9,TRBD1,-,TRBJ1-4,TGTGCCAGCAGCAAACAGGGGGCGACTGAAAAACTGTTTTTT,CASSKQGATEKLFF
TRBV30,TRBD1,-,TRBJ2-1,TGTGCCTGGAGACATACACGCTCAACAGGGGGCTCTTACAATGAGCAGTTCTTC,CAWRHTRSTGGSYNEQFF
TRBV19,-,once,TRBJ1-2,TGTGCCAGTAGTATAGATCAGGCAGCCATCTATGGCTACACCTTC,CASSIDQAAIYGYTF
TRBV11-3,TRBD2,-,TRBJ2-1,TGTGCCAGCAGCCCGAGACTAGCGGGGGGGATCGATGAGCAGTTCTTC,CASSPRLAGGIDEQFF
TRBV12-3/TRBV12-4,-,-,TRBJ1-2,TGTGCCAGCAGTTTCCAGGGTAACTATGGCTACACCTTC,CASSFQGNYGYTF
TRBV2,-,-,TRBJ2-5,TGTGCCAGCAGTTCGACTAGGGGGCAGACCCAGTACTTC,CASSSTRGQTQYF
TRBV6-2/TRBV6-3,TRBD2,-,TRBJ2-3,TGTGCCAGCAGTCGGACTAGCGGGGGGCGCACAGATACGCAGTATTTT,CASSRTSGGRTDTQYF
TRBV7-3,TRBD1,-,TRBJ2-3,TGTGCCAGCAGCCCAGGACAGGGGGGCACAGATACGCAGTATTTT,CASSPGQGGTDTQYF
TRBV5-1,-,-,TRBJ2-7,TGCGCCAGCAGCTTGGCGGGGGGCGAGTACGAGCAGTACTTC,CASSLAGGEYEQYF
TRBV19,TRBD1,-,TRBJ2-3,TGTGCCAGTAGTAGCCAGGGGGGCACAGATACGCAGTATTTT,CASSSQGGTDTQYF
TRBV25-1,-,-,TRBJ2-7,TGTGCCAGCAGTGAAGGTACAGGGCCCTACGAGCAGTACTTC,CASSEGTGPYEQYF
TRBV5-1,-,-,TRBJ2-7,TGCGCCAGCAGCTACAGGGACGGCCCCTACGAGCAGTACTTC,CASSYRDGPYEQYF
TRBV4-1,TRBD1,once,TRBJ1-1,TGCGCCAGCAGCCATATTTCGGACAGGGCCTACCTAGAAGCTTTCTTT,CASSHISDRAYLEAFF
TRBV19,TRBD1,-,TRBJ2-7,TGTGCCAGTAGTATGACAGGGGTGGGTGAGCAGTACTTC,CASSMTGVGEQYF
TRBV5-6,-,-,TRBJ2-2,TGTGCCAGCAGCTTTGAGGTGAACACCGGGGAGCTGTTTTTT,CASSFEVNTGELFF
TRBV3-1/TRBV3-2,-,-,TRBJ1-2,TGTGCCAGCAGCCAAGGAGCGACGACCTACTATGGCTACACCTTC,CASSQGATTYYGYTF
TRBV24-1,TRBD2,-,TRBJ2-1,TGTGCCACCAGTGACCCTACTAGCGGGGAAAATGAGCAGTTCTTC,CATSDPTSGENEQFF
TRBV5-6,-,-,TRBJ2-3,TGTGCCAGCAGCTTTGGGCAGGGAACAGATACGCAGTATTTT,CASSFGQGTDTQYF
TRBV20-1,-,-,TRBJ1-1,TGCAGTGCTAGTTCCCGGGGTAACACTGAAGCTTTCTTT,CSASSRGNTEAFF
TRBV9,-,-,TRBJ2-1,TGTGCCAGCAGCGAGGGATGGACTCCTCAAGGCTTACTCTCCTACAATGAGCAGTTCTTC,CASSEGWTPQGLLSYNEQFF
TRBV7-8,-,-,TRBJ2-2,TGTGCCAGCAGCTTGAGGGACACGAACACCGGGGAGCTGTTTTTT,CASSLRDTNTGELFF
TRBV29-1,TRBD2,-,TRBJ2-1,TGCAGCGTTGAACCAGCGGGGGCCTTTTACTCCTACAATGAGCAGTTCTTC,CSVEPAGAFYSYNEQFF
TRBV19,-,-,TRBJ1-6,TGTGCCAGTTCCGGGACACAAGTTCGATCACCCCTCCACTTT,CASSGTQVRSPLHF
TRBV19,-,-,TRBJ1-4,TGTGCCAGTAGTATTAACAGGGACACTAATGAAAAACTGTTTTTT,CASSINRDTNEKLFF
TRBV6-5,TRBD1,-,TRBJ1-5,TGTGCCAGCAGCTCCGACAGGGTGAGGAAGCCCCAGCATTTT,CASSSDRVRKPQHF
TRBV24-1,TRBD1,-,TRBJ2-3,TGTGCCACCAGTGATGCCACCGGGACAGGGGTGGATACGCAGTATTTT,CATSDATGTGVDTQYF
TRBV23-1,-,-,TRBJ2-3,TGCGCCAGCAGTCAATTGGGACACCCGCACGACACAGATACGCAGTATTTT,CASSQLGHPHDTDTQYF
TRBV4-1,TRBD1,few,TRBJ2-2,TGCGCCAGCAGCCCTCTTGGACAGGGTCGCGGCACCGGGGAGCTGTTTTTT,CASSPLGQGRGTGELFF
TRBV18,-,-,TRBJ1-5,TGTGCCAGCTCACCACCCTCGACGGCGGGGGGTACCAATCAGCCCCAGCATTTT,CASSPPSTAGGTNQPQHF
TRBV5-1,-,-,TRBJ1-2,TGCGCCAGCAGCTTCGCAGGGGTCGCCTATGGCTACACCTTC,CASSFAGVAYGYTF
TRBV14,-,-,TRBJ2-2,TGTGCCAGCAGCTCTTTTGGGCCAGATGTCGCGAACACCGGGGAGCTGTTTTTT,CASSSFGPDVANTGELFF